Presented here are 3 T cell receptor beta chains from one specimen sequenced in a study of CD4 T cell repertoires in COVID-19. Measured with immunoSEQ multiplex PCR; TCRdb has only the in-frame clones, and not every one. The repertoire includes over 75,000 clones, 83% of them detected once, and around 0.59% sits in the top ten. Sequencing used CD4+ T cells from peripheral blood, obtained after recovery from COVID-19. The receptors were sampled from a human donor who had COVID-19.

Remarks on this clone: The junction departs from the called germline gene at one end, perhaps through a read error. The CDR3 DNA sequence: TGTGCCAGCAGATTAGGGGGGGGAGATACGCAGTATTTT. Protein: CASRLGGGDTQYF. This rearrangement joins TRBV7-2 to TRBJ2-3; D possibly corresponds to TRBD2 (7 bases). The CDR3 length is 13 residues. Germline lookup yields CDR1 SGHTA and CDR2 FQGNSA.

The V gene is TRBV19, the J gene TRBJ2-7; the D is unclear. V lost 2 bases and J 0 bases, leaving 11 bases between the germline ends. This CDR3 contains 15 residues. Germline CDR1 is LNHDA and CDR2 is SQIVND (reference sequence). CDR3 loop: CASSISWQDSYEQYF. In DNA form, the CDR3 reads TGTGCCAGTAGTATAAGTTGGCAGGACTCCTACGAGCAGTACTTC.

The V and J genes are TRBV28 and TRBJ2-6; perhaps D is TRBD1 or TRBD2 (6 bases each). The CDR3 totals 19 residues. V was shortened by 11 bases and J by 0 bases, with 26 bases between the two germline ends. The germline CDR1 and CDR2 sequences are MDHEN and SYDVKM. The CDR3 DNA sequence: TGTGCCCCCAGGGCTTTCCGGGGGCAGGCTTACTCTGGGGCCAACGTCCTGACTTTC. Residues: CAPRAFRGQAYSGANVLTF.